This TCR beta chain was found in a study of response to subunit inactivated influenza vaccine. Study-wide results and limits: New T cells are recruited in small numbers by each seasonal influenza vaccination, according to the authors' suggestion.

The germline V gene has CDR1 SQVTM and CDR2 ANQGSEA. The CDR3 covers 16 residues. V shed 0 bases and J 13 bases; nucleotides not matched to a gene: 16. Ten or more counts support this clonotype. Its antigen remains unidentified. From the RT-PCR reads, TCRdb called clonotypes with MiXCR, one entry per CDR3 protein. Of about 800,000 distinct CDR3 sequences listed, 21% are singletons. The gene calls are TRBV29-1 and TRBJ1-1, with 11 bases that match TRBD1. The clonotype was recovered from a man aged 50 or older who received an inactivated influenza vaccine. This specimen consisted of PBMCs from blood, obtained 5 to 6 days after vaccination. CDR3 nucleotide sequence: TGCAGCGTTGAAGATACGAGGGGACAGGGGGGATCCCTCCTTTTCTTT. It codes for CSVEDTRGQGGSLLFF.